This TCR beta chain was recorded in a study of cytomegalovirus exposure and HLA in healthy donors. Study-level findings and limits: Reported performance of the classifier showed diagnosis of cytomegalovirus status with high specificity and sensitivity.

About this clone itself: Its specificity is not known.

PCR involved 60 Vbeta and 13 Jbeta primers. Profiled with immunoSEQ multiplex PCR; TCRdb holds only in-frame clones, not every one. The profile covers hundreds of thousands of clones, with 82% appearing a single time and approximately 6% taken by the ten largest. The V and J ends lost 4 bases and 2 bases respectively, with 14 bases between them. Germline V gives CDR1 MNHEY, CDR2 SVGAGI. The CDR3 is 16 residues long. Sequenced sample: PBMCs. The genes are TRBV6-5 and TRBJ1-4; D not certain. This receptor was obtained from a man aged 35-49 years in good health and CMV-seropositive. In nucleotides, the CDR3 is TGTGCCAGCAGTTCTCGGGAAGTTAGGACTAATGAAAAACTGTTTTTT. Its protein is CASSSREVRTNEKLFF.